The 9 T cell receptor beta chains presented below share a single source sample, sequenced in a study of blood T cell repertoires in COVID-19. TCRdb's copy holds only in-frame clones and misses some; the assay was immunoSEQ multiplex PCR. The sample has some 260,000 clones, around 88% seen once. Input material: PBMCs or T cells enriched from blood (not recorded which). The receptors come from a man between 40 and 49 years old who had recovered from COVID-19.

The rearrangement joins TRBV4-1 to TRBJ2-7; 7 bases are a match to TRBD1. CDR3 size: 15 residues. V was clipped by 4 bases and J by 7 bases; unmatched bases: 13. Germline assignment: CDR1 MGHRA and CDR2 YSYEKL. The CDR3 DNA reads TGCGCCAGCAGCCCCCTTCCCACAGGGGCGTGGGAGCAGTACTTC. Translation gives CASSPLPTGAWEQYF.

The chain combines TRBV7-2 with TRBJ2-1, with D possibly TRBD2 on 5 matching bases. The CDR3 runs 16 residues. V was pared by 4 bases and J by 0 bases, with 13 bases between. Per germline, CDR1 SGHTA and CDR2 FQGNSA. In nucleotides, the CDR3 is TGTGCCAGCAGCTCGCCAGCGGCGCCCTCCTACAATGAGCAGTTCTTC. It yields the protein CASSSPAAPSYNEQFF.

The V call is TRBV6-1, the J call TRBJ2-7; 9 nucleotides agree with TRBD1. J was trimmed by 6 bases and V by 2 bases; bases with no gene match: 8. The CDR3 has 15 amino acids. Germline V gives CDR1 MNHNS, CDR2 SASEGT. CDR3 sequence: CASSETGGAYGEQYF. CDR3 DNA sequence: TGTGCCAGCAGTGAAACAGGGGGCGCTTATGGCGAGCAGTACTTC.

J is TRBJ1-4 and V is TRBV5-6; D unclear. This CDR3 region has 15 residues. Trimming shortened V by 6 bases and J by 8 bases, and 20 bases separated the two germline ends. Per germline, CDR1 SGHDT and CDR2 YYEEEE. The CDR3: CASTKDWGVDEKLFF. CDR3 sequence (DNA): TGTGCCAGCACTAAGGACTGGGGAGTAGACGAAAAACTGTTTTTT.

The chain employs TRBV7-9 and TRBJ1-4; 7 nucleotides line up with TRBD1. The CDR3 consists of 15 residues. Germline V gene lookup returns CDR1 SEHNR and CDR2 FQNEAQ (reference sequence). V shed 6 bases and J 7 bases; nucleotides not matched to a gene: 11. CDR3 region: CASSPQGGGAEKLFF. CDR3 in DNA: TGTGCCAGCAGTCCCCAGGGGGGCGGCGCTGAAAAACTGTTTTTT.

This chain's CDR3 is CASSTGTASYNEQFF. DNA of the CDR3: TGTGCCAGCAGCACCGGGACAGCCTCCTACAATGAGCAGTTCTTC. The genes are TRBV7-2 and TRBJ2-1; 7 nucleotides match TRBD1. The J segment lost 0 bases and the V segment lost 5 bases, leaving 4 bases of the junction unmatched. In germline, CDR1 is SGHTA, CDR2 FQGNSA. This CDR3 is built from 15 residues.

This clone was seen a single time. The chain links TRBV5-4 to TRBJ2-7; 7 bases fit TRBD1. The V gene's germline CDR1 is SGHNT and CDR2 YYREEE (reference sequence). J lost 1 base, V lost 4 bases, and 5 bases had no gene match. CDR3 length: 14 amino acids. CDR3 coding DNA: TGTGCCAGCAGCACCACGACAGGGTCCTACGAGCAGTACTTC. Protein: CASSTTTGSYEQYF. Supplemented by reference TRBV5-4 and TRBJ2-7, the full variable domain reads ETGVTQSPTHLIKTRGQQVTLRCSSQSGHNTVSWYQQALGQGPQFIFQYYREEENGRGNFPPRFSGLQFPNYSSELNVNALELDDSALYLCASSTTTGSYEQYFGPGTRLTVT.

The chain employs TRBV5-1 and TRBJ1-1; 7 bases line up with TRBD1. This CDR3 is 16 amino acids long. From germline, CDR1 is SGHRS and CDR2 YFSETQ. The V segment lost 4 bases and the J segment 4 bases; nucleotides outside the gene matches: 13. CDR3 sequence: CASSPQMTGLGTEAFF. In DNA form, the CDR3 reads TGCGCCAGCAGCCCCCAGATGACAGGGCTCGGCACTGAAGCTTTCTTT.

V gene TRBV7-2 combines with J gene TRBJ1-1; D is undetermined. From germline, CDR1 is SGHTA and CDR2 FQGNSA. The CDR3 totals 16 residues. V shed 1 base and J shed 0 bases, with 12 bases lying between them. The CDR3 region has the DNA TGTGCCAGCAGCTTAGTTTCAAACATCTTGAACACTGAAGCTTTCTTT. The encoded protein is CASSLVSNILNTEAFF.